This T cell receptor beta chain was sequenced for a study of metastatic and nonmetastatic thyroid tumors. About the research overall: Repertoire data that came from the blood and tumor or nodule tissue of malignant and benign thyroid patients were compared. Overall study findings and caveats: Across blood and tumor, TCR beta diversity in malignant thyroid tumors was reportedly significantly higher than in benign nodules.

Not a single patient had been given any form of treatment at any point before undergoing thyroid surgery. Per the study methods: A classifier for distant metastasis in papillary thyroid cancer was constructed using CDR3 differences observed across clinicopathological groups. MiXCR was used by TCRdb to re-call the PCR reads. Here the V and J calls rest on TCRdb's processing, not on the authors' analysis. The table lists about 30,000 clones, 20% to 25% of them singletons. Note on this clone: Antigen specificity is unknown. At one end the junction does not follow the germline gene, possibly because of a read error.

This CDR3 region has 14 residues. Per germline, CDR1 LGHDT and CDR2 YNNKEL (reference sequence). Input material: blood. The V and J genes are TRBV3-1 and TRBJ1-2; no firm D call. The sequence came from a female donor with papillary thyroid cancer or a benign thyroid nodule (not recorded which). Some clones in this sample may be carry-over from other donors' samples. CDR3 DNA sequence: TGTGGCAGCAGCAAAGGGTGGCTTGGGTATGGCTACACCTTC. Translating it yields CGSSKGWLGYGYTF.